These T cell receptor beta chains were read from a single sample in a study of T cell repertoires in cytomegalovirus infection. MiXCR, applied by TCRdb to the reads, yields one record per CDR3 protein. The sample yields around 490,000 distinct CDR3 sequences, 26% seen once. The sequencing input was PBMCs. Receptor source: a human donor in good health (CMV status not recorded). Some clones in this sample may be carry-over from other donors' samples. Both conserved end residues are part of each CDR3. Clone size is shown for a subset of rows, as once, few, many or a class of expanded clone.

TRBJ1-5 many TRBV7-2 CASSQAANQPQHF
TRBJ1-1 many TRBV7-6 CASSLNHYGRNTEAFF
TRBJ2-6 few TRBV5-4 CASSWGGGTLSGANVLTF
TRBJ2-3 many TRBV7-2 CASSFRETDTQYF
TRBJ2-1 few TRBV11-2 CASSLERLAGNEQFF
TRBJ2-7 NA TRBV12-3/TRBV12-4 CASSIRTAYEQYF
TRBJ1-2 many TRBV7-8 CASSLAAGNYGYTF
TRBJ2-5 many TRBV7-2 CASSARGAPGETQYF
TRBJ2-7 NA TRBV20-1 CSARGQGAGEQYF
TRBJ1-1 few TRBV28 CASSSALSEAFF
TRBJ2-3 NA TRBV19 CASSTGTSGRRDTQYF
TRBJ2-1 few TRBV7-6 CASSFWREGQSNEQFF
TRBJ2-5 NA TRBV2 CASTRDDGETQYF
TRBJ2-5 NA TRBV19 CASSARLVAGRQETQYF
TRBJ2-4 few TRBV20-1 CSARAGGSGNIQYF
TRBJ2-7 few TRBV7-6 CASSFYGEGYEQYF
TRBJ1-2 NA TRBV7-6 CASSLTAGQGYGYTF
TRBJ2-1 NA TRBV7-9 CASSLVTEERFF
TRBJ2-3 few TRBV6-2/TRBV6-3 CASRRRTSGSTDTQYF
TRBJ1-2 NA TRBV18 CASSPAREGYGYTF
TRBJ1-3 NA TRBV28 CASSLYHPMFGSSSGNTIYF
TRBJ1-2 NA TRBV7-8 CASSLYEGRGAGGYTF
TRBJ2-1 NA TRBV6-2/TRBV6-3 CASSSLVAGALRGNEQFF